This T cell receptor (beta chain) appears in the sequencing data of a study of metastatic and nonmetastatic thyroid tumors. Across the whole study: Across blood and tumor or nodule tissue, repertoires from malignant and benign thyroid patients were compared with one another.

Every patient was untreated before thyroid surgery. Overall study findings and caveats: When malignant thyroid tumors were compared with benign nodules, TCR beta diversity was reportedly significantly higher in the malignant tumors. This held in both blood and tumor samples.

Under the authors' procedure: Differences in CDR3 between clinicopathological groups were drawn on to build a classifier intended to discriminate distant-metastatic papillary thyroid cancer patients. TCRdb called clones again from the PCR reads with MiXCR. The V and J calls shown here were made by TCRdb, not taken from the authors' results. Among tens of thousands of clones listed, roughly 23% were seen once. The germline V gene has CDR1 DFQATT and CDR2 SNEGSKA (reference sequence). The V end was cut by 5 bases, the J end by 4 bases, with 14 bases between. This CDR3 is built from 13 residues. Points on this clone: As yet, its antigen is unknown.

The receptor's source is a female donor with papillary thyroid cancer or a benign thyroid nodule (not recorded which). Some clones in this sample may be carry-over from other donors' samples. Sequenced sample: blood. The chain is built from TRBV20-1 and TRBJ1-2; unclear D gene. The CDR3 sequence: CSARPGIGYGYTF. DNA of the CDR3: TGCAGTGCTCGTCCGGGGATAGGCTATGGCTACACCTTC.